This T cell receptor (beta chain) was identified in a study of T-cell reconstitution after alpha-beta-depleted transplantation in children. This CDR3 comprises 15 residues. Germline CDR1 reads LGHNA; CDR2 reads YNFKEQ. V was cut by 1 base and J by 4 bases, with 11 bases left in between. As it was prepared, the TCRbeta library received unique molecular identifiers. TCRdb processed the PCR reads anew with MiXCR; each CDR3 protein has one entry. The table records 440,000 or so distinct CDR3 sequences, 9.5% to 13% of them present only once. This rearrangement joins TRBV4-2 to TRBJ1-5; D may be TRBD1 (5 bases). This sequence was found in a human donor who donated a stem cell graft to a child with acute myeloid leukemia. The material sequenced was PBMCs from the stem cell graft donor, taken from the stem cell graft. In DNA, the CDR3 is TGTGCCAGCAGCCAAGCAGAGACAGTTAATCAGCCCCAGCATTTT. The encoded protein is CASSQAETVNQPQHF.